This T cell receptor beta chain is from a study of PD-1 blockade in classical Hodgkin lymphoma. Every patient experienced relapse after autologous stem cell transplantation, and brentuximab vedotin exposure varied. About this clone itself: What it binds is not known.

Study-level findings and limits: Newly diagnosed patients had diversity similar to the baseline diversity of complete responders. The authors excluded patients who started nivolumab under 1 year after ASCT.

The V end was cut by 2 bases, the J end by 1 base, with 13 bases between. In germline, CDR1 is SGHVS, CDR2 FQNEAQ. The CDR3 runs 16 residues. Method: immunoSEQ multiplex PCR; TCRdb's copy keeps in-frame clones and lacks some. The sample holds about 41,000 clones; roughly 70% are singletons and the top ten take 20% to 25%. This clonotype was obtained from a human donor with classical Hodgkin lymphoma. The sample in question was peripheral blood mononuclear cells (PBMCs), obtained at baseline. V is TRBV7-8 and J is TRBJ2-3; D might be TRBD2 (6 bases). The chain's CDR3 is CASSLFRERGTDTQYF. The CDR3 coding sequence is TGTGCCAGCAGCTTATTCCGGGAGAGGGGCACAGATACGCAGTATTTT. Full variable domain (missing parts from reference TRBV7-8 and TRBJ2-3): GAGVSQSPRYKVAKRGQDVALRCDPISGHVSLFWYQQALGQGPEFLTYFQNEAQLDKSGLPSDRFFAERPEGSVSTLKIQRTQQEDSAVYLCASSLFRERGTDTQYFGPGTRLTVL.